This TCR beta chain was captured in a study of T cell repertoires in cytomegalovirus infection. Study in general: Well-studied HLA-B-restricted CMV epitopes were used in the study alongside recently identified HLA-C-restricted ones. An indication of both CMV infection and matching HLA type came from public TCR beta signatures. Whole-study results and caveats: Dominating the ex vivo response were HLA-C-restricted CMV-specific TCR beta clonotypes.

To note about this clonotype: Its antigen remains unidentified.

V gave up 6 bases and J gave up 7 bases; unmatched junction bases: 15. The CDR3 has 16 amino acids. Germline V lookup: CDR1 MDHEN, CDR2 SYDVKM. TCRdb ran MiXCR on the reads and lists one entry per CDR3 protein. Of about 400,000 distinct CDR3 sequences in the sample, around a third were seen once. The clonotype comes from a human donor in good health (CMV status not recorded). Some clones in this sample may be carry-over from other donors' samples. This chain connects TRBV28 to TRBJ2-1, with 7 bases identical to TRBD2. Sequenced material: cultured PBMCs, taken from culture after CMV antigen stimulation. DNA for the CDR3: TGTGCCAGCAGCCTGGGGGGGACTATAGATTGGAATGAGCAGTTCTTC. Protein: CASSLGGTIDWNEQFF.